What follows are 16 T cell receptor beta chains derived from one specimen sequenced in a study of human T cells and chemical hapten exposure. Time point noted: patch test 1, 2 weeks after DPC sensitization. Specified treatment: therapeutic diphenylcyclopropenone sensitization with weekly scalp DPC. Each CDR3 protein gets one entry after TCRdb re-called the RACE reads with MiXCR. The sample holds about 69,000 distinct CDR3 sequences, about 31% seen once. The sample here was whole blood, taken in connection with sensitization to the hapten diphenylcyclopropenone (DPC). All receptors come from a man in his forties or fifties with alopecia areata. Some clones in this sample may be carry-over from other donors' samples.

This clonotype was detected a few times. This chain connects TRBV20-1 to TRBJ2-1; TRBD2 matches at 14 bases. CDR1 and CDR2 (germline): DFQATT, SNEGSKA (reference sequence). V lost 2 bases to trimming and J lost 5 bases; unmatched junction nucleotides: 11. CDR3 length: 18 residues. The CDR3 DNA sequence: TGCAGTGCTAGACTAGGACTAGCGGGAGGAGTACTCGACAATGAGCAGTTCTTC. Protein sequence: CSARLGLAGGVLDNEQFF.

This clonotype has more than one count but fewer than ten. This rearrangement joins TRBV27 to TRBJ2-2, with 15 bases aligning to TRBD2. J was trimmed by 7 bases and V by 6 bases; bases with no gene match: 6. Per the germline V gene, CDR1 is MNHEY and CDR2 is SMNVEV (reference sequence). The CDR3 spans 16 residues. The CDR3 coding sequence is TGTGCCAGCAGATTGGGACTAGCGGGAGGTGGCGGGGAGCTGTTTTTT. Amino acids: CASRLGLAGGGGELFF.

The chain is built from TRBV4-2 and TRBJ2-1; D is perhaps TRBD2 (6 bases). The CDR3 covers 13 residues. V gave up 4 bases and J gave up 4 bases, with 8 bases separating them. Germline lookup yields CDR1 LGHNA and CDR2 YNFKEQ. CDR3 residues: CASSPRGYNEQFF. The CDR3 bases are TGTGCCAGCAGCCCGCGGGGATACAATGAGCAGTTCTTC.

The chain carries TRBV9 and TRBJ1-5, with TRBD1 matching over 7 bases. The germline CDR1 and CDR2 sequences are SGDLS and YYNGEE. V shed 3 bases, J shed 2 bases, and the junction held 8 bases outside the gene matches. The CDR3 totals 16 residues. CDR3 nucleotide sequence: TGTGCCAGCAGCGAGGGGACCGGGACAGGCAATCAGCCCCAGCATTTT. Translation gives CASSEGTGTGNQPQHF.

This clonotype was recorded many times. V gene TRBV6-2 or TRBV6-3 combines with J gene TRBJ2-1; D is ambiguous. The V end was cut by 5 bases, the J end by 9 bases, with 8 bases between. Germline loops: CDR1 MNHEY, CDR2 SVGEGT. The CDR3 totals 11 residues. CDR3 nucleotide sequence: TGTGCCAGCAGTACCCGTGGTGAGCAGTTCTTC. Its protein product is CASSTRGEQFF.

The table lists this clonotype with a few counts. The chain combines TRBV5-4 with TRBJ1-1; no definite D call. The CDR3 spans 14 residues. Trimming removed 0 bases at V and 0 bases at J, with 6 bases between. Germline-derived CDR1 and CDR2 are SGHNT and YYREEE (reference sequence). The CDR3 DNA reads TGTGCCAGCAGCTTGGGGGTGATGAACACTGAAGCTTTCTTT. This encodes CASSLGVMNTEAFF.

The V gene is TRBV2, the J gene TRBJ2-1; 9 bases align to TRBD1. Trimming cost V 6 bases and J 6 bases; bases outside gene matches: 6. Looked up from germline, CDR1 is SNHLY and CDR2 is FYNNEI. This CDR3 is built from 14 residues. CDR3 residues: CASRGTGISNEQFF. CDR3 sequence (DNA): TGTGCCAGCAGGGGGACAGGGATCAGCAATGAGCAGTTCTTC. Together with reference TRBV2 and TRBJ2-1, the CDR3 gives the full variable domain: EPEVTQTPSHQVTQMGQEVILRCVPISNHLYFYWYRQILGQKVEFLVSFYNNEISEKSEIFDDQFSVERPDGSNFTLKIRSTKLEDSAMYFCASRGTGISNEQFFGPGTRLTVL.

The rearrangement joins TRBV7-6 to TRBJ2-5; weak D call: TRBD2 (7 bases). This CDR3 comprises 17 residues. Trimming took off 5 bases at V and 2 bases at J, with 21 bases between the two ends. Germline-derived CDR1 and CDR2 are SGHVS and FNYEAQ. CDR3: CASSPGDVVGGQETQYF. The CDR3 bases are TGTGCCAGCAGCCCAGGGGACGTAGTCGGGGGGCAAGAGACCCAGTACTTC.

This chain connects TRBV27 to TRBJ2-2, with 8 positions matching TRBD1. Per germline, CDR1 MNHEY and CDR2 SMNVEV (reference sequence). V was clipped by 8 bases and J by 2 bases; unmatched bases: 4. CDR3 size: 14 residues. The CDR3 sequence is CASGGQGNTGELFF. In DNA, the CDR3 is TGTGCCAGCGGCGGACAGGGTAACACCGGGGAGCTGTTTTTT.

This rearrangement joins TRBV12-3 or TRBV12-4 to TRBJ2-5; D remains ambiguous. This CDR3 contains 13 residues. The V end lost 4 bases, the J end lost 6 bases, and 12 bases lay between the germline ends. Written as DNA, the CDR3 is TGTGCCAGCAGTTCAACAGTCACTAAGACCCAGTACTTC. This translates into CASSSTVTKTQYF.

The V and J genes are TRBV2 and TRBJ2-6, with D hard to call. Germline V lookup: CDR1 SNHLY, CDR2 FYNNEI. The V gene lost 7 bases and the J gene lost 0 bases, with 13 bases spanning the gap. The CDR3 consists of 16 residues. The CDR3 region is CASTKRSSSGANVLTF. For the CDR3, the DNA is TGTGCCAGCACGAAGAGAAGTAGCTCTGGGGCCAACGTCCTGACTTTC.

This clonotype was seen a few times. The gene calls are TRBV6-5 and TRBJ2-1; TRBD2 matches 13 bases. Germline V gene data show CDR1 as MNHEY and CDR2 as SVGAGI. Trimming at V came to 2 bases and at J to 7 bases, leaving 14 bases not matched to a gene. The length of the CDR3 is 19 residues. CDR3 protein: CASSYKFSRTSGSRNEQFF. The DNA of the CDR3 is TGTGCCAGCAGTTACAAATTCTCCCGGACTAGCGGGAGTCGGAATGAGCAGTTCTTC.

The rearrangement uses TRBV28 and TRBJ2-7; D is ambiguous. The CDR3 runs to 15 residues. CDR1 is MDHEN, CDR2 SYDVKM, per germline. Trimming left V 10 bases short and J 2 bases short, with 21 bases between. In nucleotides, the CDR3 is TGTGCCACCCATTCTCGGCATAAGGCCCCCTACGAGCAGTACTTC. Amino acid sequence: CATHSRHKAPYEQYF.

This chain uses TRBV7-2 with TRBJ2-4, with a tentative D call TRBD1 (6 bases). Trimming removed 3 bases from V and 4 bases from J, with 10 bases in between. This CDR3 contains 14 residues. The germline V gene has CDR1 SGHTA and CDR2 FQGNSA. The CDR3, as DNA: TGTGCCAGCAGCTTCCGGGACAAAAAAAACATTCAGTACTTC. It translates to CASSFRDKKNIQYF.

The chain combines TRBV29-1 with TRBJ2-3, with D perhaps matching TRBD2 (6 bases). The CDR3 loop spans 14 amino acids. Per germline, CDR1 SQVTM and CDR2 ANQGSEA. Trimming took off 4 bases at V and 1 base at J, with 12 bases between the two ends. In DNA, the CDR3 is TGCAGCGTTGTGCGGGACCAGCGCACAGATACGCAGTATTTT. Translated, it gives CSVVRDQRTDTQYF.

The chain is built from TRBV5-4 and TRBJ2-1; 9 bases align to TRBD2. Germline CDR1 reads SGHNT; CDR2 reads YYREEE (reference sequence). Germline trimming cut 4 bases from V and 4 bases from J; bases unmatched to any gene: 6. This CDR3 spans 15 amino acids. The CDR3 protein is CASSPEREAYNEQFF. DNA of the CDR3: TGTGCCAGCAGCCCTGAGCGGGAGGCGTACAATGAGCAGTTCTTC.